This T cell receptor (beta chain) comes out of a study of blood T cell repertoires in COVID-19 (dated by TCRdb to the early 2020s). Regarding the research as a whole: Samples covering the acute and convalescent phases of COVID-19 were provided by collaborators in the United States, Italy and Spain. The repertoires were released in a freely available public database intended as a resource for research on the immune response to SARS-CoV-2. The prospective study material was composed of cDNA or gDNA derived from T cells, B-cell-depleted T cells, or PBMCs. Subjects who had been exposed to COVID-19, were actively infected with it, or had recovered from it provided the deeply sampled blood TCRbeta repertoires that made up the dataset. The samples were drawn from the first 160 participants of the ongoing ImmuneRACE study and from 950 to 1,500 subjects provided by 6 global collaborators. HLA class I and class II types, where available, came from metadata supplied by the sample provider rather than from assay-based typing. Sample metadata almost always included a de-identified subject ID, COVID-19 status, age in years and sex. What the work shows at the level of the full study, not this receptor alone: How much clinical and demographic metadata was included differed by source and by participant, and the metadata was provided uncurated.

TCRbeta CDR3 regions were amplified from genomic DNA by means of the immunoSEQ Assay, a bias-controlled multiplex PCR. As for the authors' bioinformatics: The number of nucleated cells in each sample was estimated from the amplification of reference gene primers within the assay. To quantify the absolute abundance of each unique TCRbeta CDR3 rearrangement, sequence reads were collapsed and filtered. Productive Simpson clonality was computed per sample as the square root of Simpson's diversity index over productive rearrangements. This is the immuneACCESS table as TCRdb keeps it, with only in-frame sequences that have V and J called. A part of the clones is gone; compared with another copy, unresolved V genes explain less than half, and the rest is unexplained. Clone size and the V and J calls come from that table; the DNA yielded D and trimming. Within this sample are some 80,000 clones, with 70% to 90% of them counted one time only. Jointly, the top ten make up roughly 9.8% of the sample.

One collaborating source in Seattle enrolled patients while the patients were actively infected and followed the patients over time throughout the course of disease. The collaborating institutions used their own protocols to collect whole blood in K2EDTA tubes. For TCRbeta analysis, collaborators shipped samples as frozen whole blood, isolated PBMCs, or DNA extracted from either of those sample types. On this clone: This clone's antigen is unknown. No per-base quality is available; no much larger clone lies one base away.

Trimmed from V: 4 bases; trimmed from J: 2 bases; junction bases lacking a gene match: 11. The germline V gene gives CDR1 as SGHDN and CDR2 as FVKESK. From the cysteine through the phenylalanine, the CDR3 covers 17 amino acids. The CDR3 DNA has 51 bases and is translated from base 1. Sequencing was performed on peripheral blood. This clonotype was obtained from a man in his sixties with COVID-19, enrolled during active disease. The chain is encoded by TRBV14 joined to TRBJ1-2, with 9 central nucleotides matching TRBD1. CDR3 protein: CASSRTWDRASNYGYTF. The nucleotide sequence is TGTGCCAGCAGCCGAACCTGGGACAGGGCTTCAAACTATGGCTACACCTTC.